The 2 T cell receptor beta chains below were found in one sample sequenced in a study of cytomegalovirus exposure and HLA in healthy donors (dated by TCRdb to about 2017). Library preparation was by the immunoSEQ multiplex PCR assay. A mixture of 60 forward primers for TCR Vbeta segments and 13 reverse primers for TCR Jbeta segments was used in the multiplex PCR. Sourced from immuneACCESS, this table was stored by TCRdb with only in-frame sequences that have V and J called. A share of the clones is absent; for the studies checked, an unresolved V gene accounts for under half, and the remainder has no known explanation. For this sample there are under 150,000 clones; about 80% appear just once. The ten largest clones capture 5% to 8% of the sample. Specimen: PBMCs. The receptors stem from a woman in her thirties or forties in good health and CMV-seropositive.

This clone was found once. The chain couples TRBV28 to TRBJ1-2, with 10 positions matching TRBD1. The CDR3 consists of 15 residues. CDR1 MDHEN and CDR2 SYDVKM come from the germline V gene. V lost 1 base to trimming and J lost 4 bases; unmatched junction nucleotides: 3. CDR3: CASSLLTGGGYGYTF. The CDR3, as DNA: TGTGCCAGCAGTTTATTGACAGGGGGCGGCTATGGCTACACCTTC.

The rearrangement joins TRBV18 to TRBJ2-7; tentatively, D is TRBD2 (5 bases). The germline gives CDR1 KGHSH, CDR2 LQKENI. The length of the CDR3 is 13 residues. V lost 4 bases to trimming and J lost 4 bases, with 11 bases between them. The CDR3 is CASSLHRGYEQYF. In nucleotides, the CDR3 is TGTGCCAGCTCACTCCATCGGGGATACGAGCAGTACTTC.